These 9 T cell receptor beta chains originate from one sample sequenced in a study of shared clonotypes between healthy human individuals. This table comes from immunoSEQ multiplex PCR, and its TCRdb copy is limited to in-frame clones, with some not included. The data hold fewer than 600,000 clones, with roughly three quarters observed a single time. The sequenced sample was PBMCs. The receptors derive from a woman aged 40 to 49 in good health. Some clones in this sample may be carry-over from other donors' samples.

This chain links TRBV19 with TRBJ2-7; D is tentatively TRBD1 or TRBD2 (5 bases each). V dropped 2 bases and J dropped 6 bases, with 8 bases sitting between them. The CDR3 runs 12 residues. Germline CDR1 is LNHDA and CDR2 is SQIVND (reference sequence). The CDR3 spells CASSIPGTEQYF. The CDR3 DNA follows: TGTGCCAGTAGTATACCTGGGACCGAGCAGTACTTC.

This clone was detected only once. CDR3: CASSTGQGGKGVGEQYF. CDR3 sequence (DNA): TGCGCCAGCAGCACAGGACAGGGAGGAAAAGGGGTTGGAGAGCAGTACTTC. V is TRBV5-1 and J is TRBJ2-7, with TRBD1 matching 8 bases. CDR3 length: 17 residues. Unmatched junction bases numbered 19, after V lost 4 bases and J lost 7 bases. Looked up from germline, CDR1 is SGHRS and CDR2 is YFSETQ. The whole variable domain, remainder taken from reference TRBV5-1 and TRBJ2-7, is KAGVTQTPRYLIKTRGQQVTLSCSPISGHRSVSWYQQTPGQGLQFLFEYFSETQRNKGNFPGRFSGRQFSNSRSEMNVSTLELGDSALYLCASSTGQGGKGVGEQYFGPGTRLTVT.

Concerning this clone itself: The sample contains more than one DNA sequence encoding this CDR3. This chain joins TRBV28 and TRBJ2-7; D ambiguous. Germline CDR1 is MDHEN and CDR2 is SYDVKM. V gave up 6 bases and J gave up 4 bases, with 4 bases separating them. This CDR3 is 10 amino acids long. In DNA form, the CDR3 reads TGTGCCAGCAGGGGGTACGAGCAGTACTTC. This sequence encodes CASRGYEQYF.

This clone has only a few counts. This CDR3 is also generated by other DNA sequences in the sample. This chain links TRBV5-3 with TRBJ1-5; 12 bases are a match to TRBD1. TRBV5-3 is flagged as an ORF with uncertain function. V trimming: 8 bases; J trimming: 3 bases; junction bases outside the gene matches: 3. The CDR3 is 14 residues long. The CDR3 spells CASGTGGLNQPQHF. In DNA form, the CDR3 reads TGTGCCAGCGGGACAGGGGGCCTCAATCAGCCCCAGCATTTT.

The chain uses TRBV5-1 and TRBJ1-2; D is uncertain. CDR3 length: 13 amino acids. V was pared by 5 bases and J by 2 bases, with 10 bases between. Germline V gives CDR1 SGHRS, CDR2 YFSETQ. CDR3 region: CASRQDANYGYTF. The CDR3 coding sequence is TGCGCCAGCAGGCAAGACGCAAACTATGGCTACACCTTC.

The rearrangement links TRBV28 to TRBJ2-7, with 10 bases identical to TRBD1. J lost 0 bases, V lost 6 bases, and 2 bases had no gene match. Germline V gene data show CDR1 as MDHEN and CDR2 as SYDVKM. This CDR3 comprises 14 residues. This CDR3 is CASRGTGASYEQYF. For the CDR3, the DNA is TGTGCCAGCAGAGGGACAGGGGCCTCCTACGAGCAGTACTTC.

In its sample, this clone was seen a few times. The chain links TRBV25-1 to TRBJ2-2, with 9 bases fitting TRBD1. V gave up 1 base and J gave up 7 bases; unmatched junction bases: 4. The CDR3 is 15 amino acids. Germline V gene data show CDR1 as MGHDK and CDR2 as SYGVNS. The CDR3 DNA reads TGTGCCAGCAGTGAATGGGACAGGGTGGACGGGGAGCTGTTTTTT. This encodes CASSEWDRVDGELFF.

The chain uses TRBV25-1 and TRBJ1-1; D is unresolved. Per the germline V gene, CDR1 is MGHDK and CDR2 is SYGVNS. This CDR3 has 13 amino acids. The V end lost 1 base, the J end lost 1 base, and 4 bases lay between the germline ends. CDR3 residues: CASSEFKNTEAFF. CDR3 bases: TGTGCCAGCAGTGAATTCAAGAACACTGAAGCTTTCTTT.

V gene TRBV6-1 combines with J gene TRBJ1-5; no clear D gene. The CDR3 runs to 16 residues. V lost 2 bases and J lost 2, with 13 bases in between. Germline values: CDR1 MNHNS, CDR2 SASEGT. CDR3 loop: CASSETMFGGNQPQHF. For the CDR3, the DNA is TGTGCCAGCAGTGAAACCATGTTCGGGGGCAATCAGCCCCAGCATTTT.